This T cell receptor beta chain was recovered during a study of blood T cell repertoires in COVID-19. Looking at the study overall: Nucleic acid was either cDNA or gDNA, and it came from T cells, B-cell-depleted T cells, or PBMCs.

The repertoire was sequenced with immunoSEQ multiplex PCR; TCRdb's copy has only in-frame clones and lacks some. The table lists 70,000 or so clones, 86% of them singletons. This CDR3 spans 14 amino acids. V shed 1 base, J shed 4 bases, and the junction held 1 base outside the gene matches. Germline V lookup: CDR1 SGHAT, CDR2 FQNNGV. The receptor was derived from a man aged 30 to 39 with acute or convalescent COVID-19. Input material: peripheral blood. V gene TRBV11-2 combines with J gene TRBJ2-7; TRBD1 matches at 10 bases. As DNA, the CDR3 is TGTGCCAGCAGCTTAGGGGACAGGGGTTACGAGCAGTACTTC. This sequence encodes CASSLGDRGYEQYF.